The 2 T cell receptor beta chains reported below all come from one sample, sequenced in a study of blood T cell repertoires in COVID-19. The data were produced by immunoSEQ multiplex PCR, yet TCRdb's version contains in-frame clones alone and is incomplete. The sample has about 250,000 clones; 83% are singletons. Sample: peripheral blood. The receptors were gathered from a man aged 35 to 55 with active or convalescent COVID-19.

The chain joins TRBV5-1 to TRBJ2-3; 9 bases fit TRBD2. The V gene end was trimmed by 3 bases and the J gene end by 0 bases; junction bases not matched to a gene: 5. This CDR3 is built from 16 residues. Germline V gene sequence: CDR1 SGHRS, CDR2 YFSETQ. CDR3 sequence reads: CASSSRGGASTDTQYF. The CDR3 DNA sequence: TGCGCCAGCAGCTCCCGCGGGGGGGCGAGCACAGATACGCAGTATTTT. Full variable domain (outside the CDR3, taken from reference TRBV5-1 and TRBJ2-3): KAGVTQTPRYLIKTRGQQVTLSCSPISGHRSVSWYQQTPGQGLQFLFEYFSETQRNKGNFPGRFSGRQFSNSRSEMNVSTLELGDSALYLCASSSRGGASTDTQYFGPGTRLTVL.

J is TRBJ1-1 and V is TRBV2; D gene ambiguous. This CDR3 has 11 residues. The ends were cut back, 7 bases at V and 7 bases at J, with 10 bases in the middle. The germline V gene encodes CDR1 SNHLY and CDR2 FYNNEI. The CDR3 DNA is TGTGCCAGCAATGTGGAGCGTGAAGCTTTCTTT. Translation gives CASNVEREAFF.